Each of the 13 T cell receptor beta chains below was sequenced from the same sample in a study of blood T cell repertoires in COVID-19. Clones were sequenced by immunoSEQ multiplex PCR, and TCRdb holds only the in-frame ones, with some missing. Here the sample spans some 400,000 clones, approximately 90% being singletons. Material: PBMCs or T cells enriched from blood (not recorded which). These receptors originate from a woman between 35 and 50 years old who had been exposed to COVID-19.

The V gene is TRBV20-1, the J gene TRBJ2-3; D unclear. The length of the CDR3 is 10 residues. Trimming pared 8 bases from V and 3 bases from J, leaving 6 bases between. Per germline, CDR1 DFQATT and CDR2 SNEGSKA (reference sequence). CDR3 region: CSLTTDTQYF. In DNA form, the CDR3 reads TGCAGTCTAACGACAGATACGCAGTATTTT.

V gene TRBV19 combines with J gene TRBJ2-7, with 8 bases lining up with TRBD2. Unmatched junction bases numbered 12, after V lost 8 bases and J lost 3 bases. The CDR3 has 15 residues. Germline V CDR1 and CDR2: LNHDA, SQIVND (reference sequence). The CDR3 nucleotides are TGTGCCAGTTCGATCTCCGGGACTAGAAACTACGAGCAGTACTTC. This translates into CASSISGTRNYEQYF.

In DNA form, the CDR3 reads TGTGCCACCAGCAGAGAATTGGCAGGGATTACTAACTATGGCTACACCTTC. Translation gives CATSRELAGITNYGYTF. This chain links TRBV15 with TRBJ1-2; a possible D gene is TRBD1 (5 bases). Trimming took off 0 bases at V and 0 bases at J, with 14 bases between the two ends. The germline CDR1 and CDR2 sequences are LNHNV and YYDKDF (reference sequence). The CDR3 is 17 amino acids.

This chain connects TRBV19 to TRBJ1-1; 9 positions match TRBD1. The CDR3 length is 14 residues. Germline values: CDR1 LNHDA, CDR2 SQIVND (reference sequence). V gave up 3 bases and J gave up 5 bases; unmatched junction bases: 4. The CDR3 sequence is CASSIRQGGTEAFF. CDR3 nucleotide sequence: TGTGCCAGTAGTATCCGACAGGGGGGGACTGAAGCTTTCTTT. Combining the CDR3 with reference TRBV19 and TRBJ1-1 gives the whole variable domain DGGITQSPKYLFRKEGQNVTLSCEQNLNHDAMYWYRQDPGQGLRLIYYSQIVNDFQKGDIAEGYSVSREKKESFPLTVTSAQKNPTAFYLCASSIRQGGTEAFFGQGTRLTVV.

The chain links TRBV29-1 to TRBJ2-2; a weak D match, TRBD2 (6 bases). The V gene's germline CDR1 is SQVTM and CDR2 ANQGSEA. V lost 7 bases and J lost 1, with 16 bases in between. CDR3 length: 15 residues. This CDR3 reads CSARIAGMNTGELFF. The CDR3 DNA reads as TGCAGCGCCCGGATTGCGGGGATGAACACCGGGGAGCTGTTTTTT.

The chain combines TRBV18 with TRBJ1-2; 8 positions agree with TRBD1. Germline CDR1 is KGHSH and CDR2 is LQKENI. J was trimmed by 4 bases and V by 5 bases; bases with no gene match: 3. The CDR3 covers 13 residues. This chain's CDR3 is CASSTGQVYGYTF. In nucleotides, the CDR3 is TGTGCCAGCTCAACGGGACAGGTCTATGGCTACACCTTC.

The J gene is TRBJ2-3, the V gene TRBV10-1, with a weak D call TRBD1 (5 bases). This CDR3 has 15 amino acids. V lost 3 bases and J lost 1, with 11 bases in between. Looked up from germline, CDR1 is WNHNN and CDR2 is SYGVQD (reference sequence). The CDR3 coding sequence is TGCGCCAGCAGTGATCCCCGACAGCGCACAGATACGCAGTATTTT. Protein: CASSDPRQRTDTQYF.

This chain uses TRBV19 with TRBJ1-2, with 8 bases that match TRBD1. CDR1 LNHDA and CDR2 SQIVND come from the germline V gene (reference sequence). The V and J ends lost 9 bases and 4 bases, in that order; junction bases with no gene match: 7. The CDR3 is 13 residues long. The CDR3: CASWTGQSYGYTF. In DNA, the CDR3 is TGTGCCAGCTGGACAGGGCAATCCTATGGCTACACCTTC. The variable domain in full, completed from reference TRBV19 and TRBJ1-2, reads DGGITQSPKYLFRKEGQNVTLSCEQNLNHDAMYWYRQDPGQGLRLIYYSQIVNDFQKGDIAEGYSVSREKKESFPLTVTSAQKNPTAFYLCASWTGQSYGYTFGSGTRLTVV.

V gene TRBV4-1 combines with J gene TRBJ2-5; D gene unclear. The CDR3 length is 13 residues. V was pared by 0 bases and J by 5 bases, with 7 bases between. Germline V gives CDR1 MGHRA, CDR2 YSYEKL. CDR3 residues: CASSQDDEETQYF. CDR3 bases: TGCGCCAGCAGCCAAGATGATGAGGAGACCCAGTACTTC.

The chain carries TRBV18 and TRBJ1-5; D remains unclear. The CDR3 totals 14 residues. The V gene's germline CDR1 is KGHSH and CDR2 LQKENI. V was cut by 3 bases and J by 0 bases, with 6 bases left in between. CDR3 sequence reads: CASSPSSSNQPQHF. DNA for the CDR3: TGTGCCAGCTCACCGTCCAGTAGCAATCAGCCCCAGCATTTT. The full variable domain, in which reference TRBV18 and TRBJ1-5 provide the parts outside the CDR3, is NAGVMQNPRHLVRRRGQEARLRCSPMKGHSHVYWYRQLPEEGLKFMVYLQKENIIDESGMPKERFSAEFPKEGPSILRIQQVVRGDSAAYFCASSPSSSNQPQHFGDGTRLSIL.

V is TRBV11-2 and J is TRBJ1-1; no clear D gene. The CDR3 consists of 13 residues. V was cut by 5 bases and J by 0 bases, with 7 bases left in between. Germline CDR1 and CDR2: SGHAT and FQNNGV. The CDR3 reads CASSQEMNTEAFF. As DNA, the CDR3 is TGTGCCAGCAGCCAAGAGATGAACACTGAAGCTTTCTTT.

The chain joins TRBV19 to TRBJ1-1, with D unresolved. The germline CDR1 and CDR2 sequences are LNHDA and SQIVND (reference sequence). V lost 0 bases, J lost 6 bases, and 8 bases lay in between. This CDR3 spans 13 amino acids. CDR3 nucleotides: TGTGCCAGTAGTATAGATCTAGGAGCTGAAGCTTTCTTT. Translated, it gives CASSIDLGAEAFF.

This sequence joins TRBV5-1 and TRBJ2-3; no reliable D call. Germline V gene sequence: CDR1 SGHRS, CDR2 YFSETQ. With 2 bases removed from V and 5 bases from J, the gap between germline ends came to 12 bases. The CDR3 is 14 amino acids. The CDR3 bases are TGCGCCAGCAGCTTCCCCATAGCCGGAGATACGCAGTATTTT. Residues: CASSFPIAGDTQYF.